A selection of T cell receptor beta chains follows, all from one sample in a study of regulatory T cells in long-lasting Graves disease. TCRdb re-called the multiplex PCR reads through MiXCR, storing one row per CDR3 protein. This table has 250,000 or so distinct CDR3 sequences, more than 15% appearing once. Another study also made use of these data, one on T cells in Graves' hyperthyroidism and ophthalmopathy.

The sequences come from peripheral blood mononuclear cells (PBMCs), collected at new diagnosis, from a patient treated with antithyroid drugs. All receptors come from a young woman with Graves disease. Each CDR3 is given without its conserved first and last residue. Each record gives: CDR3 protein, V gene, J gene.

CDR3aa: ASEEDRGKNIQY
v_gene: TRBV2
j_gene: TRBJ2-4

CDR3aa: ASSPQGDGGYT
v_gene: TRBV5-5
j_gene: TRBJ1-2

CDR3aa: ASSYSIRGEEPQH
v_gene: TRBV6-5
j_gene: TRBJ1-5

CDR3aa: SAASGGKGTEAF
v_gene: TRBV20-1
j_gene: TRBJ1-1

CDR3aa: ASTRTGGFNEQF
v_gene: TRBV12-3/TRBV12-4
j_gene: TRBJ2-1

CDR3aa: SARDMRVWDNEQF
v_gene: TRBV20-1
j_gene: TRBJ2-1

CDR3aa: ASSFPQETQY
v_gene: TRBV11-2
j_gene: TRBJ2-5

CDR3aa: AISEGGHRDQETQY
v_gene: TRBV10-3
j_gene: TRBJ2-5

CDR3aa: ASSRADGNYEQY
v_gene: TRBV19
j_gene: TRBJ2-7

CDR3aa: ASSLAGGEGNAEAF
v_gene: TRBV5-8
j_gene: TRBJ1-1

CDR3aa: SGTGTRGANEQF
v_gene: TRBV20-1
j_gene: TRBJ2-1

CDR3aa: ASSTFRDMYNEQF
v_gene: TRBV6-1
j_gene: TRBJ2-1

CDR3aa: ASSPVLRGGTDTQY
v_gene: TRBV18
j_gene: TRBJ2-3

CDR3aa: ASSLEDRVKNNEQF
v_gene: TRBV12-3/TRBV12-4
j_gene: TRBJ2-1

CDR3aa: ASSEIVGKMGSPLH
v_gene: TRBV2
j_gene: TRBJ1-6

CDR3aa: ASSPGGPRNTIY
v_gene: TRBV18
j_gene: TRBJ1-3

CDR3aa: ATDGTGVSYEQY
v_gene: TRBV10-1
j_gene: TRBJ2-7

CDR3aa: GAGGMNTEAF
v_gene: TRBV19
j_gene: TRBJ1-1

CDR3aa: ASSWGGETQY
v_gene: TRBV12-3/TRBV12-4
j_gene: TRBJ2-5

CDR3aa: ASSYQWDLSQNQPQH
v_gene: TRBV6-5
j_gene: TRBJ1-5

CDR3aa: ASNNPGGNEQF
v_gene: TRBV6-1
j_gene: TRBJ2-1

CDR3aa: SGTAPGGPDNEQF
v_gene: TRBV20-1
j_gene: TRBJ2-1

CDR3aa: ASSLGQGDGAF
v_gene: TRBV18
j_gene: TRBJ1-1

CDR3aa: SVSRGLEQF
v_gene: TRBV29-1
j_gene: TRBJ2-1

CDR3aa: ASSDGRHYGYT
v_gene: TRBV14
j_gene: TRBJ1-2

CDR3aa: ASSPISGGTGELF
v_gene: TRBV11-2
j_gene: TRBJ2-2

CDR3aa: ASSQIRDSNQPQH
v_gene: TRBV4-2
j_gene: TRBJ1-5